The clone carrying this TCR beta chain was detected a few times. TCRdb's copy holds only in-frame clones and misses some; the assay was immunoSEQ multiplex PCR. This table has 200,000 to 300,000 clones, around 84% appearing once. The V gene end was trimmed by 5 bases and the J gene end by 7 bases; junction bases not matched to a gene: 5. Germline V gene data show CDR1 as SGHRS and CDR2 as YFSETQ. This CDR3 spans 13 amino acids. This specimen belongs to a study of blood T cell repertoires in COVID-19. Study details: PBMCs, B-cell-depleted T cells, or T cells provided the cDNA or gDNA that made up the material.

The TCR was taken from a man in his fifties or sixties with acute or convalescent COVID-19. Sequenced input: peripheral blood. The chain couples TRBV5-1 to TRBJ2-3; the match to TRBD1 covers 9 bases. CDR3 amino acids: CASSPTGGYTQYF. CDR3 nucleotides: TGCGCCAGCAGTCCTACAGGGGGCTATACGCAGTATTTT.